This T cell receptor (beta chain) was sequenced in a study of Graves' ophthalmopathy and Graves' hyperthyroidism. This clonotype was detected ten times or more. Antigen: not known. Study observations and caveats: Most clonotypes expanded in thyroid above 0.001 frequency were present in blood too. Built on 13 signatures, a model told ophthalmopathy apart from stable hyperthyroidism with about 85% sensitivity and under 83% specificity.

The starting material, 10 ml of fresh peripheral blood, provided the PBMCs. V lost 4 bases, J lost 4 bases, and 10 bases stayed unmatched. CDR1 and CDR2 (germline): SGDLS, YYNGEE. This CDR3 spans 16 amino acids. Beta-chain TCR CDR3 regions were amplified from RNA transcripts. HTBI-primed first-round RT-PCR preceded second-round multiplex PCR. TCRdb reprocessed the multiplex PCR reads via MiXCR and lists one record per CDR3 protein. The data show 170,000 or so distinct CDR3 sequences, approximately 40% seen once. This chain joins TRBV9 and TRBJ2-5, with 10 bases identical to TRBD2. This receptor was taken from a man younger than 45 with Graves' ophthalmopathy. The sample was peripheral blood. The CDR3 is CASSLGLAAGAETQYF. For the CDR3, the DNA is TGTGCCAGCAGCCTAGGACTAGCGGCCGGGGCAGAGACCCAGTACTTC.